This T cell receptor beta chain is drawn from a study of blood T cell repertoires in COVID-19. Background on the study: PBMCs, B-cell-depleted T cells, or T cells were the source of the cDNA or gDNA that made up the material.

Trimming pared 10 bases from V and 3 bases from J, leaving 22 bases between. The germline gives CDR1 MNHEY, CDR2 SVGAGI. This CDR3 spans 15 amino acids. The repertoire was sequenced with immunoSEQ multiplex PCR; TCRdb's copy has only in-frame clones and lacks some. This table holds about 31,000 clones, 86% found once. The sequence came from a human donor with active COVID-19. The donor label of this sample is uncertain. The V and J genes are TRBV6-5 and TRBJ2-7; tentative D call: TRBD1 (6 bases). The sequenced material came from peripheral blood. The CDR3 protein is CATKGVTGLGYEQYF. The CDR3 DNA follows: TGTGCCACAAAGGGGGTAACAGGCCTTGGCTACGAGCAGTACTTC.